Following are 18 T cell receptor beta chains from one sample sequenced in a study of T cells after yellow fever vaccination. TCRdb reanalysed the 5' RACE reads using MiXCR and keeps one entry per CDR3 protein. The table lists about 74,000 distinct CDR3 sequences, approximately 6.5% of them singletons, with 35% to 45% in the top ten. The specimen comprised CD8+ T cells sorted from PBMCs, sampled about 5 days after the first yellow fever vaccination. The receptors stem from a man between 18 and 29 years old who received the YFV17D yellow fever vaccine.

The chain is built from TRBV6-5 and TRBJ2-1; tentative D call: TRBD2 (6 bases). Between the trimmed V and J ends, which lost 4 bases and 2 bases, there was a span of 12 bases. CDR1 MNHEY and CDR2 SVGAGI come from the germline V gene. The CDR3 covers 15 residues. CDR3 protein: CASSSGTGAYNEQFF. CDR3 sequence (DNA): TGTGCCAGCAGTTCCGGGACGGGGGCCTACAATGAGCAGTTCTTC.

This clonotype was picked up many times. This chain connects TRBV5-4 to TRBJ2-7; possible D gene TRBD1, 6 bases. The CDR3 is 13 residues long. Deletions cut 3 bases from V and 5 bases from J, with 12 bases between. Germline CDR1 and CDR2: SGHNT and YYREEE (reference sequence). The CDR3 DNA sequence: TGTGCCAGCAGCTCAGGGGTGGAGAACGAGCAGTACGTC. Translated: CASSSGVENEQYV.

The V call is TRBV20-1, the J call TRBJ2-2, with D tentatively TRBD1 (6 bases). Germline lookup yields CDR1 DFQATT and CDR2 SNEGSKA (reference sequence). The CDR3 consists of 14 residues. V dropped 0 bases and J dropped 6 bases, with 11 bases sitting between them. The CDR3, as DNA: TGCAGTGCTAGAGACACAGGGCGGGCCGGGGAGCTGTTTTTT. It encodes CSARDTGRAGELFF.

The chain employs TRBV27 and TRBJ1-5; D uncertain. In germline, CDR1 is MNHEY, CDR2 SMNVEV (reference sequence). The CDR3 length is 14 residues. V was clipped by 0 bases and J by 6 bases, with 9 bases between them. In nucleotides, the CDR3 is TGTGCCAGCAGTTTATCGGGGTTCAGTCAGCCCCAGCATTTT. Its translation: CASSLSGFSQPQHF.

Comments on this clonotype: One junction end disagrees with the germline gene, perhaps due to a read error. The chain carries TRBV4-3 and TRBJ1-3, with D unclear. Germline V gene data show CDR1 as LGHNA and CDR2 as YSLEER. This CDR3 contains 14 residues. The CDR3 loop reads CASSQDSVGSAGIF. In DNA form, the CDR3 reads TGCGCCAGCAGCCAAGATTCAGTGGGTTCGGCAGGCATTTTT.

This clonotype appeared many times. The chain combines TRBV7-3 with TRBJ2-3; no clear D. V was trimmed by 0 bases and J by 9 bases, leaving 7 bases between them. The CDR3 runs to 12 residues. Germline lookup yields CDR1 SGHTA and CDR2 FQGTGA. CDR3 amino acids: CASSLTPDTQYF. The CDR3 DNA sequence: TGTGCCAGCAGCTTAACGCCTGACACGCAGTATTTT.

This clonotype was counted between two and nine times. The CDR3 sequence: CASSQARIATNEKLFF. The CDR3 bases are TGCGCCAGCAGCCAAGCCCGGATTGCAACTAATGAAAAACTGTTTTTT. The chain recombines TRBV4-3 with TRBJ1-4; D gene ambiguous. V dropped 1 base and J dropped 0 bases, with 9 bases sitting between them. CDR1 is LGHNA and CDR2 is YSLEER in the germline V gene. The CDR3 is made up of 16 amino acids.

The V call is TRBV4-2, the J call TRBJ2-7; TRBD2 matches 8 bases. Germline V lookup: CDR1 LGHNA, CDR2 YNFKEQ. This CDR3 spans 15 amino acids. Germline trimming cut 3 bases from V and 1 base from J; bases unmatched to any gene: 5. The CDR3 DNA is TGTGCCAGCAGCCAGGGGGGGACTAGATCCTACGAGCAGTACGTC. Translated: CASSQGGTRSYEQYV.

At least ten counts were recorded for this clonotype. The V and J genes are TRBV11-2 and TRBJ1-5, with TRBD1 identical over 7 bases. Unmatched junction bases numbered 8, after V lost 3 bases and J lost 6 bases. Germline loops: CDR1 SGHAT, CDR2 FQNNGV. This CDR3 comprises 15 residues. The CDR3 here is CASSLTGWVGQPQHF. The CDR3 DNA reads TGTGCCAGCAGCTTGACAGGGTGGGTGGGTCAGCCCCAGCATTTT.

This clonotype was seen a few times. The chain is built from TRBV12-5 and TRBJ2-1, with 9 bases identical to TRBD2. The CDR3 sequence is 15 residues long. Per germline, CDR1 LGHNT and CDR2 FRNRAP. Trimming removed 6 bases from V and 3 bases from J; junction bases left unmatched: 6. Here the CDR3 reads CASGPGLAIYNEQFF. The DNA for the CDR3 is TGTGCTAGTGGCCCGGGACTAGCTATCTACAATGAGCAGTTCTTC.

In its sample, this clonotype was seen many times. V usage is TRBV7-2 and J usage is TRBJ2-1; TRBD1 matches at 9 bases. Unmatched junction bases numbered 6, after V lost 5 bases and J lost 4 bases. Germline values: CDR1 SGHTA, CDR2 FQGNSA. The CDR3 contains 15 residues. This chain's CDR3 is CASSPGTGTYNEQFF. CDR3 DNA: TGTGCCAGCAGCCCGGGGACAGGGACGTACAATGAGCAGTTCTTC.

The sample holds many counts of this clonotype. The chain employs TRBV5-5 and TRBJ2-2, with D hard to call. The V gene lost 0 bases and the J gene lost 2 bases, with 8 bases spanning the gap. The CDR3 runs 15 residues. Germline lookup yields CDR1 SGHKS and CDR2 YYEKEE (reference sequence). CDR3 amino acids: CASSLEVINTGELFF. The CDR3 coding sequence is TGTGCCAGCAGCTTGGAAGTAATTAACACCGGGGAGCTGTTTTTT.

The chain has TRBV10-2 and TRBJ2-5; 7 bases are a match to TRBD1. J was trimmed by 2 bases and V by 5 bases; bases with no gene match: 14. This CDR3 is built from 17 residues. Germline V gene lookup returns CDR1 WSHSY and CDR2 SAAADI. Written as DNA, the CDR3 is TGCGCCAGCAGTAACCCCTACGGTGGGACAGATCAAGAGACCCAGTACTTC. Translating it yields CASSNPYGGTDQETQYF.

The CDR3 sequence: CSVPGQGTKETQYF. The DNA of the CDR3 is TGCAGCGTGCCAGGACAGGGCACGAAGGAGACCCAGTACTTC. The rearrangement links TRBV29-1 to TRBJ2-5, with 8 bases identical to TRBD1. Unmatched junction bases numbered 11, after V lost 6 bases and J lost 5 bases. CDR3 length: 14 residues. Germline V gives CDR1 SQVTM, CDR2 ANQGSEA.

This chain uses TRBV18 with TRBJ1-6; TRBD1 might be the D (5 bases). V lost 3 bases, J lost 9 bases, and 21 bases lay in between. Germline V CDR1 and CDR2: KGHSH, LQKENI. CDR3 size: 17 residues. CDR3 amino acids: CASSPAQGALRGSPLHF. The CDR3 coding sequence is TGTGCCAGCTCACCGGCGCAAGGGGCCTTAAGGGGTTCACCCCTCCACTTT.

This clonotype was seen at least ten times. CDR3 amino acids: CASSLVVHYEQYF. As DNA, the CDR3 is TGTGCCAGCAGCTTAGTAGTACACTACGAGCAGTACTTC. This chain links TRBV11-2 with TRBJ2-7; D unresolved. The germline V gene encodes CDR1 SGHAT and CDR2 FQNNGV. V was clipped by 1 base and J by 3 bases, with 7 bases between them. This CDR3 is 13 amino acids long.

The sample holds many counts of this clonotype. J is TRBJ2-7 and V is TRBV3-1; D unresolved. V was shortened by 0 bases and J by 2 bases, with 8 bases between the two germline ends. CDR1 is LGHDT, CDR2 YNNKEL, per germline (reference sequence). The CDR3 has 14 residues. CDR3 sequence: CASSQEPGAYEQYF. The CDR3 nucleotides read TGTGCCAGCAGCCAAGAACCGGGTGCCTACGAGCAGTACTTC.

The chain couples TRBV12-3 or TRBV12-4 to TRBJ1-1; D is unresolved. Trimming took 3 bases from V and 0 from J, leaving 8 bases between them. This CDR3 region has 14 residues. The CDR3 DNA follows: TGTGCCAGCAGTTTCTCAGCAATGAACACTGAAGCTTTCTTT. Its translation: CASSFSAMNTEAFF.